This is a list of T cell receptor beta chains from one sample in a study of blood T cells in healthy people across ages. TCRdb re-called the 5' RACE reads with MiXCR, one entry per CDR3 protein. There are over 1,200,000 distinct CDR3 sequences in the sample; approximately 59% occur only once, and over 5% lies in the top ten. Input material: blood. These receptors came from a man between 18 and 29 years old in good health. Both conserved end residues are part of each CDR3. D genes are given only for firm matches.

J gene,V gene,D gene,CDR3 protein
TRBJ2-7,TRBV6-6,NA,CASSLDSTVYEQYF
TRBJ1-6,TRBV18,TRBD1,CASSPRDRGHNSPLHF
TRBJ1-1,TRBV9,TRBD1,CASSVASQGALNTEAFF
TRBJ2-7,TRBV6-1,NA,CASSELSDSSYEQYF
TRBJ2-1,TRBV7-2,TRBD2,CASSSTSPNEQFF
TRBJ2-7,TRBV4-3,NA,CASSQEGRIYEQYF
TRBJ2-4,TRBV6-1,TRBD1,CASRGTVAKNIQYF
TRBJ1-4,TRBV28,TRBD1,CASSLAGGRLEKLFF
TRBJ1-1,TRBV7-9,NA,CASSLLRGANTEAFF
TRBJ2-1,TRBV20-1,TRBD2,CSARREGPNEQFF
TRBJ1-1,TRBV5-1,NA,CASSLQGYGTEAFF
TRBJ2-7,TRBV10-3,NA,CAGKTDLSSYEQYF
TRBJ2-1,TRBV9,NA,CASSVATSPGEQFF
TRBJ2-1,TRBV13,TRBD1,CASSSGQGADNEQFF
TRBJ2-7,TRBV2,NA,CASSAGSPYEQYF
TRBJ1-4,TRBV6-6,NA,CASSYGTPGNEKLFF
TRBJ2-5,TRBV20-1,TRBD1,CSASRTGMKETQYF
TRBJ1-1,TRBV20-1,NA,CSARGGRFTEAFF
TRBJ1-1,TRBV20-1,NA,CSAQQANTEAFF
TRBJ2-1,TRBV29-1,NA,CSVAGYTSDNEQFF
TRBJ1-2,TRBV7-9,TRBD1,CASSLDWQGAPSGYTF
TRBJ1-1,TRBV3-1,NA,CASSQGARGAVEAFF
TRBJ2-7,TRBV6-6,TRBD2,CASSYSSGGLTYEQYF
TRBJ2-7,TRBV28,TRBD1,CASSLGDRATYEQYF
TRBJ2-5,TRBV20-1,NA,CSASPSEETQYF
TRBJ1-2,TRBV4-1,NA,CASSQGGGIYGYTF
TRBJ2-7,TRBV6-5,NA,CASSRHSEREQYF
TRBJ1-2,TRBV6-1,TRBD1,CASSWGQHYGYTF
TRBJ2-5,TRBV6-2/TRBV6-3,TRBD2,CASSFEGRGGETQYF
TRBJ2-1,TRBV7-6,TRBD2,CASSPPPGLAMDEQFF
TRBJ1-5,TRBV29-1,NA,CSVFDHDSNQPQHF
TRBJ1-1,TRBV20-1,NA,CSASLSLTGMNTEAFF
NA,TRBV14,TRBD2,CAGSPGLAGVYEQYF
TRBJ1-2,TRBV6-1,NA,CASSEASRAYTF
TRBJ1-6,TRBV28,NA,CASISGDRPNSPLHF
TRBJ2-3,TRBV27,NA,CASSLYTTGADTQYF
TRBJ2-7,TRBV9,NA,CASSVPLGEQYF